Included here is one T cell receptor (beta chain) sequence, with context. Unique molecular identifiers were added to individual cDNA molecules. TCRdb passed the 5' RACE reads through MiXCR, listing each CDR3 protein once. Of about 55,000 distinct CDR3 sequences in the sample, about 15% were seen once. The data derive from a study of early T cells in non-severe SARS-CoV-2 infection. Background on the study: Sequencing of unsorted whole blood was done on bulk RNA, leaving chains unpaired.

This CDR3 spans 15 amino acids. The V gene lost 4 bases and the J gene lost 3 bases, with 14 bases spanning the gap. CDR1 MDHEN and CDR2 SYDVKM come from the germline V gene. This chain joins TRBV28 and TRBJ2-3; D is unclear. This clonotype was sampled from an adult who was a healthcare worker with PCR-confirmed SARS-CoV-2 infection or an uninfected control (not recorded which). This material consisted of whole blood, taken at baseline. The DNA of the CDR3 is TGTGCCAGCAGTTCTAGTTCGATGATGACAGATACGCAGTATTTT. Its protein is CASSSSSMMTDTQYF.